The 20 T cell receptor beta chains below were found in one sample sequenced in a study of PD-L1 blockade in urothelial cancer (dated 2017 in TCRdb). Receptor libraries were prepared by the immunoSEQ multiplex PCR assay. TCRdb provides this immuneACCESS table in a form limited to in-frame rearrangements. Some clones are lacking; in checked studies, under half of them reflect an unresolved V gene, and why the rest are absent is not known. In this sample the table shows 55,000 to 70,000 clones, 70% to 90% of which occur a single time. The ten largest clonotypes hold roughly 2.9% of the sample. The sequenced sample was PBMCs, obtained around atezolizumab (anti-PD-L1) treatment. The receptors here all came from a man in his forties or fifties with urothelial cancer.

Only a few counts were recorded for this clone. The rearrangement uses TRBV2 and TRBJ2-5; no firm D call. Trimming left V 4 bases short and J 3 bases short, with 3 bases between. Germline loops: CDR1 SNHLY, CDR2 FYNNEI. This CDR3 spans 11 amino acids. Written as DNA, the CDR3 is TGTGCCAGCAGTGGAGAAGAGACCCAGTACTTC. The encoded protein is CASSGEETQYF.

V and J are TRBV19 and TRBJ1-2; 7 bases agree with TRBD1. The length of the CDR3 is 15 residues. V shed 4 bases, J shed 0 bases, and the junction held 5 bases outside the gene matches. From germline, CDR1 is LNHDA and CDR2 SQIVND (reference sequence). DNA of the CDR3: TGTGCCAGTAGTAGGGACAGTGAAGCTAACTATGGCTACACCTTC. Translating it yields CASSRDSEANYGYTF. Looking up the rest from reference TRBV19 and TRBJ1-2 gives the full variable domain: DGGITQSPKYLFRKEGQNVTLSCEQNLNHDAMYWYRQDPGQGLRLIYYSQIVNDFQKGDIAEGYSVSREKKESFPLTVTSAQKNPTAFYLCASSRDSEANYGYTFGSGTRLTVV.

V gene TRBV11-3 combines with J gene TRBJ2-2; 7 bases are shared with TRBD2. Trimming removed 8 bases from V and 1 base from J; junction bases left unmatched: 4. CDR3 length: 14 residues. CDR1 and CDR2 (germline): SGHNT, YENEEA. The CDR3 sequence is CASSRGVNTGELFF. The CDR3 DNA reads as TGTGCCAGCTCACGGGGGGTGAACACCGGGGAGCTGTTTTTT.

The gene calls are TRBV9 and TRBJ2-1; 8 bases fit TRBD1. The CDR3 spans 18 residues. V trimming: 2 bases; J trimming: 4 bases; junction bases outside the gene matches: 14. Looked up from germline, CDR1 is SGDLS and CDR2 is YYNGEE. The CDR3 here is CASSVTLPGTGIYNEQFF. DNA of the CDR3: TGTGCCAGCAGCGTCACCCTGCCCGGGACAGGAATATACAATGAGCAGTTCTTC.

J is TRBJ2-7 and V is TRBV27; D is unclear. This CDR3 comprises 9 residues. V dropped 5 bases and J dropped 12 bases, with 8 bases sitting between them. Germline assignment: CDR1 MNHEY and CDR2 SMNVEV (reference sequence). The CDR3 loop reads CASSPPRYF. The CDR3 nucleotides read TGTGCCAGCAGTCCCCCCCGGTACTTC.

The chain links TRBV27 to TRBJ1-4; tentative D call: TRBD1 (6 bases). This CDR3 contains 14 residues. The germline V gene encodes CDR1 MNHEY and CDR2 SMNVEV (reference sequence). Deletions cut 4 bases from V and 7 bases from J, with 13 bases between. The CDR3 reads CASSYRQAPEKLFF. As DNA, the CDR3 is TGTGCCAGCAGTTACCGACAGGCCCCTGAAAAACTGTTTTTT.

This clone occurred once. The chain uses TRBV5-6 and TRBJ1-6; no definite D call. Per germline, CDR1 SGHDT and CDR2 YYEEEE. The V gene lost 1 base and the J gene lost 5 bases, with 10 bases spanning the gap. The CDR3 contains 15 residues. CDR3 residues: CASSLYGGNNSPLHF. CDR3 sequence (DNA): TGTGCCAGCAGCTTGTACGGCGGAAATAATTCACCCCTCCACTTT.

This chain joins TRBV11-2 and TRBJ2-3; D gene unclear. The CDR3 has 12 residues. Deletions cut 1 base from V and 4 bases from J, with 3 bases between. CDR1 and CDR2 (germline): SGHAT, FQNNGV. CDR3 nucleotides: TGTGCCAGCAGCTTAGGAGCAGATACGCAGTATTTT. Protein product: CASSLGADTQYF.

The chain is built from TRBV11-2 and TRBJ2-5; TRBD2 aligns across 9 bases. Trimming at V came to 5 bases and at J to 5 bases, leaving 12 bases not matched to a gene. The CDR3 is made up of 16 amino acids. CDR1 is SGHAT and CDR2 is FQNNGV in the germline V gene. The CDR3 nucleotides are TGTGCCAGCAGCGTAAGCCCGGGGACTAGCTCTGAGACCCAGTACTTC. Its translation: CASSVSPGTSSETQYF.

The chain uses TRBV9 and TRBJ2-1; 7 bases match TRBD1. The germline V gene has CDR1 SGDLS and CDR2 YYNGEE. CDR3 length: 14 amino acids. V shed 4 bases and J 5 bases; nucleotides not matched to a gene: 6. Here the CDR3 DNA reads TGTGCCAGCAGCCCGAGACAGGGTAACAATGAGCAGTTCTTC. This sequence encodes CASSPRQGNNEQFF.

Written as DNA, the CDR3 is TGTGCCAGCAGCCTAACTAGCGGGAGACGGGGCGAGCAGTACTTC. Translating it yields CASSLTSGRRGEQYF. The chain uses TRBV6-6 and TRBJ2-7; 11 bases map to TRBD2. V dropped 6 bases and J dropped 6; count of bases not matched to a gene: 10. This CDR3 comprises 15 residues. Germline CDR1 MNHNY, CDR2 SVGAGI (reference sequence).

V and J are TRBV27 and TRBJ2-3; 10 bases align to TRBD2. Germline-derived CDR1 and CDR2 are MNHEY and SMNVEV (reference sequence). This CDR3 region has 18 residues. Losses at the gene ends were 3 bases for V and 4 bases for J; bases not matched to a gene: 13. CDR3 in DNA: TGTGCCAGCAGTTTTTCTCCCCCTCTAGCGGGAGATGCAGATACGCAGTATTTT. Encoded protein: CASSFSPPLAGDADTQYF.

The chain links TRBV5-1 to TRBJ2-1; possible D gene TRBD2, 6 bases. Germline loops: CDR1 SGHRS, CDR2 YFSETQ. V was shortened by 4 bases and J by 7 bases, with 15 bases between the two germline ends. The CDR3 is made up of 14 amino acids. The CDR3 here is CASSGQRAINEQFF. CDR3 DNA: TGCGCCAGCAGCGGGCAGCGGGCCATAAATGAGCAGTTCTTC.

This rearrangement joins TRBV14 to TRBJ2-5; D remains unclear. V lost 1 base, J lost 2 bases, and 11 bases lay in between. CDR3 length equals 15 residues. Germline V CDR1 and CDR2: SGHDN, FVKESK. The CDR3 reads CASSQVTAGQETQYF. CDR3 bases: TGTGCCAGCAGCCAAGTGACCGCAGGACAAGAGACCCAGTACTTC.

The DNA for the CDR3 is TGCGCCAGCAGCTTGGGTCTTCATCTAGCTTTACGTCCAGAGACCCAGTACTTC. Residues: CASSLGLHLALRPETQYF. The chain links TRBV5-1 to TRBJ2-5; a weak D match, TRBD2 (5 bases). Trimming removed 0 bases at V and 4 bases at J, with 22 bases between. The CDR3 covers 18 residues. Germline CDR1 SGHRS, CDR2 YFSETQ. Full variable domain (outside the CDR3, taken from reference TRBV5-1 and TRBJ2-5): KAGVTQTPRYLIKTRGQQVTLSCSPISGHRSVSWYQQTPGQGLQFLFEYFSETQRNKGNFPGRFSGRQFSNSRSEMNVSTLELGDSALYLCASSLGLHLALRPETQYFGPGTRLLVL.

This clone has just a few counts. The CDR3: CASSVSGRSYEQYF. The CDR3 DNA reads as TGTGCCAGCAGCGTTAGCGGGAGGTCCTACGAGCAGTACTTC. The rearrangement links TRBV7-6 to TRBJ2-7, with 10 bases that match TRBD2. The CDR3 is 14 amino acids. Germline V gene sequence: CDR1 SGHVS, CDR2 FNYEAQ. V was pared by 5 bases and J by 1 base, with 2 bases of the junction left unmatched.

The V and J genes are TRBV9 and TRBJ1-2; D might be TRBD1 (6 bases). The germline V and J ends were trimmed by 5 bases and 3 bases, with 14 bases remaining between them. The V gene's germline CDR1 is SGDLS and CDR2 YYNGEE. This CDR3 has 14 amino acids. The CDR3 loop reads CASREEGGHYGYTF. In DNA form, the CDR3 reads TGTGCCAGCAGAGAAGAGGGGGGGCACTATGGCTACACCTTC.

CDR3 nucleotides: TGCGCCAGCAGTGAACCTTACCGGGAGTACTCTGGAAACACCATATATTTT. It encodes CASSEPYREYSGNTIYF. The chain couples TRBV10-1 to TRBJ1-3; D unresolved. Germline CDR1 WNHNN, CDR2 SYGVQD (reference sequence). V lost 3 bases and J 0 bases, leaving 15 bases between the germline ends. This CDR3 has 17 amino acids.

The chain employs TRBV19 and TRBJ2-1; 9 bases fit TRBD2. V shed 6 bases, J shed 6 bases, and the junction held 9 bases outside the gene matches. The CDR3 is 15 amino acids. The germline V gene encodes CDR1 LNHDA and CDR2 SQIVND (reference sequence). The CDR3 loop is CASRGGASGINEQFF. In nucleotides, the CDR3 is TGTGCCAGTAGGGGGGGTGCTAGCGGGATCAATGAGCAGTTCTTC. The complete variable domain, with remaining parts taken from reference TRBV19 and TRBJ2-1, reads DGGITQSPKYLFRKEGQNVTLSCEQNLNHDAMYWYRQDPGQGLRLIYYSQIVNDFQKGDIAEGYSVSREKKESFPLTVTSAQKNPTAFYLCASRGGASGINEQFFGPGTRLTVL.

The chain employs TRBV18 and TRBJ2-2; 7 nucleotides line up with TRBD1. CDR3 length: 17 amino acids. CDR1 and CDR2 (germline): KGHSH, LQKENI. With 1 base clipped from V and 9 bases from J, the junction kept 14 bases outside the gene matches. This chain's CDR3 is CASSPRSTLTGSRELFF. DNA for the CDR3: TGTGCCAGCTCACCACGCTCCACATTGACAGGGAGTAGGGAGCTGTTTTTT.